A single sample gave rise to the 14 T cell receptor beta chains below, sequenced in a study of early T cells in non-severe SARS-CoV-2 infection. TCRdb reprocessed the 5' RACE reads with MiXCR, giving one entry per CDR3 protein. The table includes roughly 51,000 distinct CDR3 sequences, approximately 8.1% detected once. The sample was whole blood. These receptors all come from an adult who was a healthcare worker with PCR-confirmed SARS-CoV-2 infection or an uninfected control (not recorded which).

This clonotype occurred a few times. V is TRBV2 and J is TRBJ2-6, with a possible D match to TRBD1 (6 bases). Germline assignment: CDR1 SNHLY and CDR2 FYNNEI. CDR3 length: 14 residues. V was cut by 9 bases and J by 3 bases, with 12 bases left in between. CDR3 region: CARQQGIGANVLTF. The CDR3 DNA follows: TGTGCCAGGCAACAGGGCATTGGGGCCAACGTCCTGACTTTC.

This clonotype has just a few counts. The V gene is TRBV10-2, the J gene TRBJ2-3; TRBD2 is a possible D gene (5 bases). The germline V gene has CDR1 WSHSY and CDR2 SAAADI. V was clipped by 6 bases and J by 4 bases, with 5 bases between them. This CDR3 contains 11 residues. CDR3 in amino acids: CASRAADTQYF. In DNA, the CDR3 is TGCGCCAGCAGAGCGGCAGATACGCAGTATTTT.

Only a few counts were recorded for this clonotype. V and J are TRBV2 and TRBJ2-6; weak D call: TRBD2 (7 bases). This CDR3 contains 15 residues. Germline V CDR1 and CDR2: SNHLY, FYNNEI. V was pared by 7 bases and J by 2 bases, with 12 bases between. CDR3 nucleotides: TGTGCCAGCAAACAGGGAGGGACTGGGGCCAACGTCCTGACTTTC. This sequence encodes CASKQGGTGANVLTF.

This clonotype was seen a handful of times. The rearrangement uses TRBV4-2 and TRBJ2-3; TRBD2 matches at 9 bases. The germline CDR1 and CDR2 sequences are LGHNA and YNFKEQ. The V segment lost 0 bases and the J segment 6 bases; nucleotides outside the gene matches: 7. CDR3 length: 16 residues. In nucleotides, the CDR3 is TGTGCCAGCAGCCAAGACAGCGGGGGGAGAAGGGATACGCAGTATTTT. The encoded protein is CASSQDSGGRRDTQYF.

The chain uses TRBV7-6 and TRBJ1-6, with 9 positions matching TRBD1. The CDR3 is made up of 14 amino acids. With 5 bases clipped from V and 5 bases from J, the junction kept 1 base outside the gene matches. The germline V gene has CDR1 SGHVS and CDR2 FNYEAQ. CDR3 DNA sequence: TGTGCCAGCAGCCGGACAGGGGATAATTCACCCCTCCACTTT. This translates into CASSRTGDNSPLHF.

This clonotype was counted many times. This chain connects TRBV6-4 to TRBJ2-3, with TRBD2 identical over 8 bases. V gave up 8 bases and J gave up 4 bases; unmatched junction bases: 5. CDR1 MRHNA and CDR2 SNTAGT come from the germline V gene. The CDR3 totals 13 residues. The CDR3 nucleotides are TGTGCCAGCTCAGCGGGGGTCTCAGATACGCAGTATTTT. Encoded protein: CASSAGVSDTQYF.

V and J are TRBV12-3 or TRBV12-4 and TRBJ2-3, with 9 bases matching TRBD1. The CDR3 has 13 residues. J gave up 6 bases and V 6 bases, and 4 bases lay outside the gene matches. CDR3 in amino acids: CASRRTGEDTQYF. The CDR3 DNA reads as TGTGCCAGCAGACGGACAGGGGAGGATACGCAGTATTTT.

On this clonotype itself: A much larger clone differs from this one at a single base, so this may be a read error. The chain joins TRBV5-4 to TRBJ1-1; 7 bases align to TRBD1. This CDR3 is 16 amino acids long. Germline V lookup: CDR1 SGHNT, CDR2 YYREEE (reference sequence). Trimming took 4 bases from V and 1 from J; bases not matched to a gene: 10. The CDR3 DNA reads as TGTGCCAGCAGCCAGGGGACAGAGAGGGCGAACACTGAAGCTTTCTTT. Protein product: CASSQGTERANTEAFF.

In the case of this clonotype: This may arise from a read error, as a much more abundant clone is one base away. The gene calls are TRBV12-3 or TRBV12-4 and TRBJ2-1; D may be TRBD1 (6 bases). CDR3 length: 16 residues. Here the CDR3 DNA reads TGTGCCAGCAGTTTTGGGGTTACAGGGTTCTACAATGAGCAGCTCTTC. Amino acids: CASSFGVTGFYNEQLF.

This clonotype was seen a handful of times. The chain carries TRBV24-1 and TRBJ2-1, with D possibly matching TRBD1 (6 bases). This CDR3 region has 15 residues. The germline V gene encodes CDR1 KGHDR and CDR2 SFDVKD. V lost 3 bases and J 7 bases, leaving 15 bases between the germline ends. The CDR3 loop is CATSDVVTGLNEQFF. Written as DNA, the CDR3 is TGTGCCACCAGTGATGTCGTTACAGGGTTGAATGAGCAGTTCTTC.

This clonotype has a count of ten or more. The chain recombines TRBV20-1 with TRBJ2-2; 8 positions match TRBD2. V was clipped by 7 bases and J by 2 bases; unmatched bases: 6. This CDR3 is 14 amino acids long. Germline CDR1 DFQATT, CDR2 SNEGSKA (reference sequence). CDR3 residues: CSVDSGANTGELFF. The CDR3 DNA is TGCAGTGTCGATAGCGGGGCAAACACCGGGGAGCTGTTTTTT.

A note on this clonotype: A read error may be the cause here, since a much bigger clone is one base away. The CDR3 carries no conserved terminal phenylalanine or tryptophan, so it likely arises from a read error. This sequence joins TRBV2 and TRBJ2-1; 9 bases match TRBD1. Germline CDR1 SNHLY, CDR2 FYNNEI. The J segment lost 8 bases and the V segment lost 6 bases, leaving 8 bases of the junction unmatched. CDR3 length: 14 amino acids. CDR3 protein: CASRTGTGMYEQFS. The CDR3 DNA reads TGTGCCAGCAGAACCGGGACAGGGATGTATGAGCAGTTCTCC.

In the case of this clonotype: One end of the junction varies from germline; a read error may be responsible. J is TRBJ2-1 and V is TRBV11-2; D tentatively fits TRBD1 or TRBD2 (5 bases each). The germline V gene has CDR1 SGHAT and CDR2 FQNNGV. The CDR3 runs 13 residues. The CDR3 DNA is TGTGTCAGCAGCTTAGTCGGGACCCCTGAGCAGTTCTTC. Its translation: CVSSLVGTPEQFF.

This clonotype has ten or more counts. The chain has TRBV7-2 and TRBJ1-5; tentatively, D is TRBD1 (5 bases). The CDR3 sequence is 14 residues long. Trimming removed 1 base at V and 2 bases at J, with 6 bases between. In germline, CDR1 is SGHTA, CDR2 FQGNSA. The CDR3 region is CASSLVGGNQPQHF. In DNA, the CDR3 is TGTGCCAGCAGCTTAGTAGGGGGCAATCAGCCCCAGCATTTT.